This T cell receptor (beta chain) comes out of a study of breast tumors, draining lymph nodes, adjacent tissues. Study-level findings and limits: Data only fit, rather than demonstrated, lymph node origin of most tumor T cells. Data fit most tumor T cells coming from lymph node, expanding in tumor. Tumor repertoires ranked between lymph nodes and nontumor tissue in diversity, with V and J gene preferences. Compared with basal-like, luminal-like tumors shared significantly more repertoire with nontumor tissue.

Samples came from axillary lymph nodes draining the breast cancer. Via MiXCR, TCRdb re-called the multiplex PCR reads, giving one row per CDR3 protein. The sample includes about 89,000 distinct CDR3 sequences, approximately 30% of them seen just once. On this clonotype itself: Its target is not known.

The clonotype was recovered from a female donor with breast cancer. Some clones in this sample may be carry-over from other donors' samples. Material for sequencing was axillary lymph node tissue.

The CDR3 loop reads CASSEGGGKGPQHF. CDR3 in DNA: TGTGCCAGCAGTGAAGGGGGCGGGAAGGGGCCCCAGCATTTT. The rearrangement links TRBV2 to TRBJ1-5; D may be TRBD1 (5 bases). This CDR3 has 14 residues. CDR1 is SNHLY and CDR2 is FYNNEI in the germline V gene. Trimming took off 1 base at V and 9 bases at J, with 13 bases between the two ends.